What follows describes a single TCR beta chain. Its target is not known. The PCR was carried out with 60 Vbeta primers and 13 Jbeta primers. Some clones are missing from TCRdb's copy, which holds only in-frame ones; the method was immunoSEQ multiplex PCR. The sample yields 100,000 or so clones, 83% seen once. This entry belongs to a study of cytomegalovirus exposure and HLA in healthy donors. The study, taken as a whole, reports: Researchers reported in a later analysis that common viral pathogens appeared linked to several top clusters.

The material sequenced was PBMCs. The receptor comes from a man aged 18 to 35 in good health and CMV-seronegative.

CDR3 amino acids: CASSLGGAPSPLHF. Written as DNA, the CDR3 is TGTGCCAGCAGCCTCGGTGGGGCCCCTTCACCCCTCCACTTT. The chain links TRBV27 to TRBJ1-6; D is possibly TRBD1 (5 bases). V dropped 6 bases and J dropped 9 bases, with 15 bases sitting between them. CDR3 size: 14 residues. Germline-derived CDR1 and CDR2 are MNHEY and SMNVEV (reference sequence).